This is a list of T cell receptor beta chains from one sample in a study of T cell responses to AZD1222 COVID-19 vaccine. Repertoires were generated with immunoSEQ multiplex PCR, while TCRdb's copy carries only in-frame clones and drops some. The sample has 130,000 to 150,000 clones, around 90% seen once; the top ten hold under 5.5%. Sequencing was performed on peripheral blood, taken 28 days after the second dose of the MenACWY control vaccine. The receptor source for this set is an adult who received the MenACWY meningococcal vaccine as a control. CDR3s include the opening cysteine and the closing phenylalanine or tryptophan. Fields, in order: V gene, D gene, J gene, clone size, CDR3 DNA, CDR3 protein. D genes are given only for firm matches. Clone size, where shown, is once, few, many, or a class for clones that have expanded.

V: TRBV28
D: TRBD2
J: TRBJ2-7
size: -
DNA: TGTGCCAGCAGTTTATCAAAGGGACTAGGAAGTTTGGAGTACGAGCAGTACTTC
CDR3: CASSLSKGLGSLEYEQYF

V: TRBV24-1
D: TRBD1
J: TRBJ2-1
size: -
DNA: TGTGCCACCAAAAGGACAGGGAGCAATGAGCAGTTCTTC
CDR3: CATKRTGSNEQFF

V: TRBV7-9
D: -
J: TRBJ1-2
size: -
DNA: TGTGCCAGCAGCTTAAGTGACCTAAAACGAGGTGGCTACACCTTC
CDR3: CASSLSDLKRGGYTF

V: TRBV27
D: -
J: TRBJ1-1
size: once
DNA: TGTGCCAGCAGTCCCGGACATAGCAAAGCTTTCTTT
CDR3: CASSPGHSKAFF

V: TRBV4-1
D: -
J: TRBJ1-3
size: -
DNA: TGCGCCAGCAGCCATCCCCCACGGGGCGAAAACACCATATATTTT
CDR3: CASSHPPRGENTIYF

V: TRBV19
D: -
J: TRBJ1-1
size: -
DNA: TGTGCCAGTAGTATAGTCGCAAGGCTGGAGGGGAACACTGAAGCTTTCTTT
CDR3: CASSIVARLEGNTEAFF

V: TRBV11-2
D: -
J: TRBJ1-2
size: -
DNA: TGTGCCAGCAGCCAGACCCACTATGGCTACACCTTC
CDR3: CASSQTHYGYTF

V: TRBV9
D: -
J: TRBJ1-5
size: -
DNA: TGTGCCAGCAGCCCCGACAGCCGTATCAATCAGCCCCAGCATTTT
CDR3: CASSPDSRINQPQHF

V: TRBV4-3
D: -
J: TRBJ1-2
size: few
DNA: TGCGCCAGCAGCGGTCGCCAGGGGCCGAACTATGGCTACACCTTC
CDR3: CASSGRQGPNYGYTF

V: TRBV7-3
D: -
J: TRBJ1-2
size: -
DNA: TGTGCCAGCTACGGTGGCTACACCTTC
CDR3: CASYGGYTF

V: TRBV5-1
D: -
J: TRBJ1-2
size: once
DNA: TGCGCCAGCAGCTTTAACTATGGCTACACCTTC
CDR3: CASSFNYGYTF

V: TRBV4-1
D: TRBD1
J: TRBJ2-3
size: -
DNA: TGCGCCAGCAGCCAAGATGGAACAGGGGGCCCAGATACGCAGTATTTT
CDR3: CASSQDGTGGPDTQYF

V: TRBV9
D: -
J: TRBJ2-3
size: -
DNA: TGTGCCAGCAGCTTTGGCGGGGCTTCATCGACGCAGTATTTT
CDR3: CASSFGGASSTQYF

V: TRBV3-1/TRBV3-2
D: -
J: TRBJ1-3
size: -
DNA: TGTGCCAGCAGCCAAGATTATGGAAACACCATATATTTT
CDR3: CASSQDYGNTIYF

V: TRBV28
D: TRBD1
J: TRBJ1-2
size: -
DNA: TGTGCCAGCAGGCGGGACAGCATCATCTATGGCTACACCTTC
CDR3: CASRRDSIIYGYTF

V: TRBV7-9
D: -
J: TRBJ1-3
size: -
DNA: TGTGCCAGCAGCTTGACGTCTGGAAACACCATATATTTT
CDR3: CASSLTSGNTIYF

V: TRBV2
D: -
J: TRBJ1-2
size: -
DNA: TGTGCCAGCAGTGAGGGGGGCTTGGGCTATGGCTACACCTTC
CDR3: CASSEGGLGYGYTF

V: TRBV28
D: TRBD2
J: TRBJ2-5
size: -
DNA: TGTGCCAGCAGCAGACACAGCGGGGGGGGAACCCAGTACTTC
CDR3: CASSRHSGGGTQYF

V: TRBV3-1/TRBV3-2
D: TRBD1
J: TRBJ2-5
size: -
DNA: TGTGCCAGCAGCCTTACCGGGACAGGGGGAGAGACCCAGTACTTC
CDR3: CASSLTGTGGETQYF

V: TRBV30
D: TRBD1
J: TRBJ1-4
size: -
DNA: TGTGCCTGGAGGGGACAGGGGATCACTAATGAAAAACTGTTTTTT
CDR3: CAWRGQGITNEKLFF

V: TRBV11-3
D: TRBD1
J: TRBJ2-2
size: -
DNA: TGTGCCAGCAGCCCCCGTCGGGACAGGGGGCGCGAGACCGGGGAGCTGTTTTTT
CDR3: CASSPRRDRGRETGELFF

V: TRBV6-2/TRBV6-3
D: -
J: TRBJ1-1
size: -
DNA: TGTGCCAGCAGTTACTACAGGGACACTGAAGCTTTCTTT
CDR3: CASSYYRDTEAFF

V: TRBV9
D: -
J: TRBJ2-5
size: -
DNA: TGTGCCAGCAGCGTAGGGGGCAGGCAAGAGACCCAGTACTTC
CDR3: CASSVGGRQETQYF

V: TRBV18
D: -
J: TRBJ1-2
size: -
DNA: TGTGCCAGCTCACTCAGGGGAATCTCCTATGGCTACACCTTC
CDR3: CASSLRGISYGYTF

V: TRBV10-3
D: -
J: TRBJ2-3
size: -
DNA: TGTGCCATCAGTGAGGGGGCCGTTAGCACAGATACGCAGTATTTT
CDR3: CAISEGAVSTDTQYF

V: TRBV12-3/TRBV12-4
D: TRBD1
J: TRBJ1-2
size: -
DNA: TGTGCCAGCAAGACGACAGGGATCTATGGCTACACCTTC
CDR3: CASKTTGIYGYTF

V: TRBV5-1
D: -
J: TRBJ1-2
size: -
DNA: TGCGCCAGCAGGACAGAAGCTTACGATGGCTACACCTTC
CDR3: CASRTEAYDGYTF

V: TRBV15
D: -
J: TRBJ2-2
size: -
DNA: TGTGCCACCAGCTTCTTGGACAGGAACACCGGGGAGCTGTTTTTT
CDR3: CATSFLDRNTGELFF